The clone carrying this T cell receptor beta chain was seen at least ten times. Its antigen is currently unknown. With template switching, a universal primer site was added, and the cDNA carried unique molecular identifiers. TCRdb passed the 5' RACE reads through MiXCR, listing each CDR3 protein once. Among 350,000 to 450,000 distinct CDR3 sequences listed, about 18% were seen once. The V and J ends lost 1 base and 7 bases, in that order; junction bases with no gene match: 10. The CDR3 has 17 amino acids. Germline CDR1 is SGHTA and CDR2 is FQGNSA. This sample stems from a study of identical twins. Regarding the study as a whole: Reduced insertions were recorded for abundant cord blood beta clonotypes, with no such pattern in memory repertoires. The authors noted that invariant MAIT and iNKT cells could partly confound zero-insertion analyses.

J is TRBJ2-3 and V is TRBV7-2, with 11 nucleotides matching TRBD2. Sequenced: naive T cells sorted from blood. This TCR was recovered from a man aged 45-60 years in good health. The CDR3 loop is CASSLVVSGGVGNTQYF. In nucleotides, the CDR3 is TGTGCCAGCAGCTTAGTCGTTAGCGGGGGGGTCGGTAATACGCAGTATTTT.